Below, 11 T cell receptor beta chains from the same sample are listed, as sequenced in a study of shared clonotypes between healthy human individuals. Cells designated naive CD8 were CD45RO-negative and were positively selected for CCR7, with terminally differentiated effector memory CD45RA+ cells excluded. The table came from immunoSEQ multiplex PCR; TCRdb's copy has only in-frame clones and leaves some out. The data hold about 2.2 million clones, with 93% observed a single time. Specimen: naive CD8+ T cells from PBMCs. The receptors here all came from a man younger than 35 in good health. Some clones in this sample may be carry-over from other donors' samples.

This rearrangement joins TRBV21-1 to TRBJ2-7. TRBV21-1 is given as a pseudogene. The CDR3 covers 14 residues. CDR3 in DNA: TGTGCCAATTCCGGGACCAAAGGAATCTACGAGCAGTACTTC. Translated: CANSGTKGIYEQYF.

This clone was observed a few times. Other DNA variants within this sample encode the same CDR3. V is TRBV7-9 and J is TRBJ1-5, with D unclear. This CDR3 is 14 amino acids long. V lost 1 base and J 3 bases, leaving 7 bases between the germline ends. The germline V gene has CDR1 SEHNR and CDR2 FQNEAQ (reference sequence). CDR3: CASSLDGFNQPQHF. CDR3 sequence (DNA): TGTGCCAGCAGCTTAGATGGGTTCAATCAGCCCCAGCATTTT.

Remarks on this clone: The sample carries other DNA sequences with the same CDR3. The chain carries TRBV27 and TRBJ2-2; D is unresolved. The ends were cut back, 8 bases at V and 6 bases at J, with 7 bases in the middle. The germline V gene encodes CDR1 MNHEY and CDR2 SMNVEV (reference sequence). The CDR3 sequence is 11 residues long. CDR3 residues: CASSVSGELFF. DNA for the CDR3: TGTGCCAGCTCGGTTTCCGGGGAGCTGTTTTTT.

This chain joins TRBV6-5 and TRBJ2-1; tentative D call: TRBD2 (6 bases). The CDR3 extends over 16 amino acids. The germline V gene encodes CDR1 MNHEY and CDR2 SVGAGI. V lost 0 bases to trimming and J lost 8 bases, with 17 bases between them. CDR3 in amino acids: CASSYSTGRRWYEQFF. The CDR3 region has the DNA TGTGCCAGCAGTTACTCTACCGGGAGAAGGTGGTATGAGCAGTTCTTC.

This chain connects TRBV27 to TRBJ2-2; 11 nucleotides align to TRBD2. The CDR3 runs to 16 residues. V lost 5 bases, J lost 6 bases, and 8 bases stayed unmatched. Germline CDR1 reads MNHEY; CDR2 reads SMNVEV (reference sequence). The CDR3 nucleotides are TGTGCCAGCAGTCCAATCAGGACTAGCGGGCCCGGGGAGCTGTTTTTT. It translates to CASSPIRTSGPGELFF.

As DNA, the CDR3 is TGTGCCAGTAGTACCCGGACAGGGGGGGACAATCAGCCCCAGCATTTT. It translates to CASSTRTGGDNQPQHF. V is TRBV19 and J is TRBJ1-5, with TRBD1 matching over 10 bases. Germline assignment: CDR1 LNHDA and CDR2 SQIVND (reference sequence). Germline trimming cut 4 bases from V and 3 bases from J; bases unmatched to any gene: 6. This CDR3 is 16 amino acids long.

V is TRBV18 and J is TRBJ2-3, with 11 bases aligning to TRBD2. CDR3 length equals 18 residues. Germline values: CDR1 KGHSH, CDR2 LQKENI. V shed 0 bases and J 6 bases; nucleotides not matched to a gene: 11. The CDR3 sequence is CASSPPTRSGRASDTQYF. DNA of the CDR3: TGTGCCAGCTCACCACCGACGCGTAGCGGGAGGGCCTCGGATACGCAGTATTTT.

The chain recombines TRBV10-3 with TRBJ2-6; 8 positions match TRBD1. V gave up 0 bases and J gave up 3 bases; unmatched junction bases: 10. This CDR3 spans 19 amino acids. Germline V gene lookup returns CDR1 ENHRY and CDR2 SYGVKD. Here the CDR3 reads CAISESSWAGGNGANVLTF. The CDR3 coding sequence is TGTGCCATCAGTGAGTCGTCTTGGGCAGGGGGCAATGGGGCCAACGTCCTGACTTTC.

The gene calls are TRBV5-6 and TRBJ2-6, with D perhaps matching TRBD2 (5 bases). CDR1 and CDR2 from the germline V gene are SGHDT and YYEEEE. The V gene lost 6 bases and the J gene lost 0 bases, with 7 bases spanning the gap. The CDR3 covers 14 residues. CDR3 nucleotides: TGTGCCAGCAAGGAGGACTCTGGGGCCAACGTCCTGACTTTC. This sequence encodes CASKEDSGANVLTF.

The CDR3 region has the DNA TGTGCCAGCAGTTACAACACAGCCCAAGAGACCCAGTACTTC. It encodes CASSYNTAQETQYF. The chain is built from TRBV6-5 and TRBJ2-5; no clear D gene. CDR3 length: 14 residues. V lost 2 bases, J lost 1 base, and 8 bases lay in between. In germline, CDR1 is MNHEY, CDR2 SVGAGI.

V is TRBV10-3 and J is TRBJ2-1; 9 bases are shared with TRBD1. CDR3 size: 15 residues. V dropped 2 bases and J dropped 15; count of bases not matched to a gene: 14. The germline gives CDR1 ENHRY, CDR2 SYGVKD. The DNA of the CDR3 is TGTGCCATCAGTGAGCGCGGGACAGGGACCATTGGGGGGTTCTTC. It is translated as CAISERGTGTIGGFF.